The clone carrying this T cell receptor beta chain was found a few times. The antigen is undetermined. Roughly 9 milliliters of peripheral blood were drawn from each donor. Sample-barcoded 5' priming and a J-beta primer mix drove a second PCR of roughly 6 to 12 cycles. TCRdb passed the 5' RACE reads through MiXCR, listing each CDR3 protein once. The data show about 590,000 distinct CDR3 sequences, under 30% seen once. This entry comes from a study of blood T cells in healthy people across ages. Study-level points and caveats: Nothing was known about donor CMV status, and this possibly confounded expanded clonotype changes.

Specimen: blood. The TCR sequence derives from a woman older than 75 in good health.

In DNA, the CDR3 is TGTGCCAGCAGCCTAAAACCCGACAGGGGGGGGGAGCAGTACTTC. Translation gives CASSLKPDRGGEQYF. The rearrangement joins TRBV7-3 to TRBJ2-4; TRBD1 matches 9 bases. Germline V lookup: CDR1 SGHTA, CDR2 FQGTGA. The ends lost 5 bases at V and 13 bases at J; junction bases unmatched: 15. The CDR3 is 15 amino acids.